This TCR beta chain comes out of a study of shared clonotypes between healthy human individuals. Study results and limitations: Among the subsets, naive ones generally showed larger estimated richness than memory ones. Naive CD4 clonotypes overlapped across a handful of donors at about 5.2%.

V was cut by 8 bases and J by 4 bases, with 12 bases left in between. The CDR3 extends over 13 amino acids. Germline values: CDR1 SGHTA, CDR2 FQGTGA. Remarks on this clone: Its antigen is currently unknown.

The assay used deep level. Per the original data handling: ImmunoSEQ output held junction-only sequences without quality scores, so filtering differed. TCRdb's copy holds only in-frame clones and misses some; the assay was immunoSEQ multiplex PCR. The V and J calls and clone size were taken over from that table, and D and trimming were inferred from the DNA. The sample carries over a million clones, approximately 98% recorded once. Material: naive CD4+ T cells sorted from blood. Subset of the sample: CD45RA+ positively selected. The chain links TRBV7-3 to TRBJ2-1, with D uncertain. The sequence derives from a man aged 30 to 45 in good health. CDR3 amino acids: CASGNDGYNEQFF. Here the CDR3 DNA reads TGTGCCAGCGGGAACGACGGATACAATGAGCAGTTCTTC.